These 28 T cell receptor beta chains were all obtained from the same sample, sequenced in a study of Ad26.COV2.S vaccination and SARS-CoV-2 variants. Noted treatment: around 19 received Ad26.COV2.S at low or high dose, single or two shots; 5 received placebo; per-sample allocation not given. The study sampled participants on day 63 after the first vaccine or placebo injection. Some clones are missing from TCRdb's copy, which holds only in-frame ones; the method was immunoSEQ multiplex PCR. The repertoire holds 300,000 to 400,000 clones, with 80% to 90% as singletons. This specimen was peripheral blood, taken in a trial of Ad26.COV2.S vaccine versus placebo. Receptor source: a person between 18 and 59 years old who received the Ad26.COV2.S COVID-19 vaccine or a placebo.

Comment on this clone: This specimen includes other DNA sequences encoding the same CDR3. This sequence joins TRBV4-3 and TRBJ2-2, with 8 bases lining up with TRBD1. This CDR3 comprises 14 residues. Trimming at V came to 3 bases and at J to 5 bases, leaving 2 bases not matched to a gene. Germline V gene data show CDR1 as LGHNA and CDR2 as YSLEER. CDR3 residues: CASSQDRETGELFF. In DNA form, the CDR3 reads TGCGCCAGCAGCCAGGACAGGGAGACCGGGGAGCTGTTTTTT.

In DNA form, the CDR3 reads TGTGCCAGTAGCCCGACTTCAGCAGGGAATCGTGGAAACACCATATATTTT. Amino acids: CASSPTSAGNRGNTIYF. The chain has TRBV19 and TRBJ1-3; TRBD1 is a possible D gene (5 bases). The CDR3 totals 17 residues. In germline, CDR1 is LNHDA, CDR2 SQIVND (reference sequence). Trimming took off 6 bases at V and 3 bases at J, with 21 bases between the two ends.

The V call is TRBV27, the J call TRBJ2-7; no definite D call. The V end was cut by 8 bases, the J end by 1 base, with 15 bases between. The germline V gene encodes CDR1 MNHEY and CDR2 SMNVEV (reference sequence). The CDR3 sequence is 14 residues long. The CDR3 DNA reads TGTGCCAGCGCCCATTCGGACGGATCCTACGAGCAGTACTTC. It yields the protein CASAHSDGSYEQYF.

CDR3 protein: CASSVAGQGIEQYF. For the CDR3, the DNA is TGTGCCAGCAGCGTAGCGGGACAGGGTATAGAGCAGTACTTC. The chain has TRBV9 and TRBJ2-7, with 9 bases identical to TRBD1. CDR1 and CDR2 (germline): SGDLS, YYNGEE. The CDR3 runs to 14 residues. The V segment lost 0 bases and the J segment 7 bases; nucleotides outside the gene matches: 5.

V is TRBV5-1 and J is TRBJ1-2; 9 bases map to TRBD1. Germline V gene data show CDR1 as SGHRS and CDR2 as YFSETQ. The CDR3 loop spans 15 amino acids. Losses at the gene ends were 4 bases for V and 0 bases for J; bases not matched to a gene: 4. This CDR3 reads CASSPYRGPNYGYTF. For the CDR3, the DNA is TGCGCCAGCAGCCCATACAGGGGGCCTAACTATGGCTACACCTTC.

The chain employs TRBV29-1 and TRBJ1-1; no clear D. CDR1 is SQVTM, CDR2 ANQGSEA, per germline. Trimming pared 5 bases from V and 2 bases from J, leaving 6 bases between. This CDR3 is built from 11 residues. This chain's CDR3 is CSVYSNTEAFF. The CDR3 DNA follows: TGCAGCGTTTACAGCAACACTGAAGCTTTCTTT.

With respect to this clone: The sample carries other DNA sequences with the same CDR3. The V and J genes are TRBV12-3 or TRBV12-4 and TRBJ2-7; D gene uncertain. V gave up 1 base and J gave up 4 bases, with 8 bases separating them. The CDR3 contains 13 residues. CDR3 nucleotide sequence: TGTGCCAGCAGTTTAGGGGCTGGATACGAGCAGTACTTC. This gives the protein CASSLGAGYEQYF.

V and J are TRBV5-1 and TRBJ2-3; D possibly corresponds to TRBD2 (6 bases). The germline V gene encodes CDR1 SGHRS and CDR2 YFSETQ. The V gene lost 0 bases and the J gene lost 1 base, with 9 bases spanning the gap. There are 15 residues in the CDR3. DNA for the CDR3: TGCGCCAGCAGCTTGGACGGGGGAGGCACAGATACGCAGTATTTT. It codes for CASSLDGGGTDTQYF.

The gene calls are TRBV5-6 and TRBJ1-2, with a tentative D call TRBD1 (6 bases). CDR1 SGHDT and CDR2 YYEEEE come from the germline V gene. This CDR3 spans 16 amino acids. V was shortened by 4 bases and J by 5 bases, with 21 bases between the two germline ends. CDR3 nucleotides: TGTGCCAGCAGCCCTACGACAGGATTCCTCGGGTATGGCTACACCTTC. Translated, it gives CASSPTTGFLGYGYTF.

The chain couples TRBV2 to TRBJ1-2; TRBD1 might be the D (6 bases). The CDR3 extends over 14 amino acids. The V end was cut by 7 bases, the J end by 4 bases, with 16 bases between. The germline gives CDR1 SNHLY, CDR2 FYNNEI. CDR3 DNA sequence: TGTGCCAGCACTAGACAGGTGACCACCTATGGCTACACCTTC. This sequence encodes CASTRQVTTYGYTF. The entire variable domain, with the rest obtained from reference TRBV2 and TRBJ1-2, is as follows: EPEVTQTPSHQVTQMGQEVILRCVPISNHLYFYWYRQILGQKVEFLVSFYNNEISEKSEIFDDQFSVERPDGSNFTLKIRSTKLEDSAMYFCASTRQVTTYGYTFGSGTRLTVV.

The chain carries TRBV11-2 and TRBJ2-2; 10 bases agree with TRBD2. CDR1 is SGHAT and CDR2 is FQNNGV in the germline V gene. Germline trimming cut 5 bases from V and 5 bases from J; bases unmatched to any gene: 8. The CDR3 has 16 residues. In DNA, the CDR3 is TGTGCCAGCAGCCCGGGACTAGCGACGGGGACCGGGGAGCTGTTTTTT. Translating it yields CASSPGLATGTGELFF.

CDR3 sequence reads: CASSTPGTSEAFF. The CDR3 DNA reads as TGTGCCAGCAGCACACCCGGGACATCTGAAGCTTTCTTT. This chain joins TRBV13 and TRBJ1-1; D perhaps matches TRBD1 (6 bases). Germline assignment: CDR1 PRHDT and CDR2 FYEKMQ (reference sequence). Trimming removed 5 bases from V and 6 bases from J, with 13 bases in between. CDR3 size: 13 residues.

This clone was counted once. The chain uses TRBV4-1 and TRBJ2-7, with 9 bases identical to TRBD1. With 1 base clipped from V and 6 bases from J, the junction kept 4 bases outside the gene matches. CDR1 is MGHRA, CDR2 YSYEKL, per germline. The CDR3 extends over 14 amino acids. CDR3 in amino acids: CASSQVGQGTEQYF. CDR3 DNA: TGCGCCAGCAGCCAAGTGGGACAGGGCACCGAGCAGTACTTC.

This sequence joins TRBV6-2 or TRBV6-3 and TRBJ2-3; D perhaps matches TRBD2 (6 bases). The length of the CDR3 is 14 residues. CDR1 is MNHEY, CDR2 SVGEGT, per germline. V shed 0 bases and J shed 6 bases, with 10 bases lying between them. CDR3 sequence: CASSYSGTSDTQYF. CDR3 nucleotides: TGTGCCAGCAGTTACTCCGGGACTTCGGATACGCAGTATTTT.

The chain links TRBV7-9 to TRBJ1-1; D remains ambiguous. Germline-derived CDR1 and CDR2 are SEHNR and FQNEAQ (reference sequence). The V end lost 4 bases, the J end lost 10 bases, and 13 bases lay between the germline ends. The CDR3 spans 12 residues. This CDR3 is CASSSGPQRAFF. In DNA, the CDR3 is TGTGCCAGCAGCTCCGGACCCCAGCGAGCTTTCTTT. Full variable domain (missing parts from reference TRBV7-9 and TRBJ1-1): DTGVSQNPRHKITKRGQNVTFRCDPISEHNRLYWYRQTLGQGPEFLTYFQNEAQLEKSRLLSDRFSAERPKGSFSTLEIQRTEQGDSAMYLCASSSGPQRAFFGQGTRLTVV.

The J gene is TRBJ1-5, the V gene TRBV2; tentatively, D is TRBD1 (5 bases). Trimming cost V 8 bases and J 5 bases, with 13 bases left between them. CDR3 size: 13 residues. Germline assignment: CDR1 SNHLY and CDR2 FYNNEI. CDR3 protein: CASAGTEDQPQHF. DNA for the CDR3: TGTGCCAGCGCCGGGACCGAGGATCAGCCCCAGCATTTT.

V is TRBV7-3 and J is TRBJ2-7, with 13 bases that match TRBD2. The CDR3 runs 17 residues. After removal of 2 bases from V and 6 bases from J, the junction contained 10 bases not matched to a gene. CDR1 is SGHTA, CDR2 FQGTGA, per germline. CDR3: CASSLVGGTSGKVEQYF. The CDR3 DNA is TGTGCCAGCAGCTTAGTAGGGGGGACTAGCGGGAAGGTCGAGCAGTACTTC.

Written as DNA, the CDR3 is TGTGCCAGCAGCTTTAATGGGGAAAATGAAAAACTGTTTTTT. Amino acids: CASSFNGENEKLFF. J is TRBJ1-4 and V is TRBV7-9; D remains ambiguous. V dropped 3 bases and J dropped 5 bases, with 10 bases sitting between them. The germline V gene encodes CDR1 SEHNR and CDR2 FQNEAQ (reference sequence). This CDR3 is 14 amino acids long.

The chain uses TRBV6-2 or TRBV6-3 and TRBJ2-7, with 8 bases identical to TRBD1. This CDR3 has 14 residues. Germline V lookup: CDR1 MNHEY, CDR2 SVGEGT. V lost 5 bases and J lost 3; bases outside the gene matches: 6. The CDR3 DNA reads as TGTGCCAGCAGTGGACACAGGGGGAACTACGAGCAGTACTTC. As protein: CASSGHRGNYEQYF.

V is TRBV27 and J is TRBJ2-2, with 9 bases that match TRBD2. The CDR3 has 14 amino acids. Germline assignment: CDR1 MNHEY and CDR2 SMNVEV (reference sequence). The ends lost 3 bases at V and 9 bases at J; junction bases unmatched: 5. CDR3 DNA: TGTGCCAGCAGTTTGATTAGCGGGAGTAGGGAGCTGTTTTTT. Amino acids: CASSLISGSRELFF.

The CDR3 DNA sequence: TGTGCCAGCAGCTTAGATAAGGGAAAGGCGGGAAGCTCCTACAATGAGCAGTTCTTC. Translating it yields CASSLDKGKAGSSYNEQFF. The genes are TRBV11-2 and TRBJ2-1, with D possibly matching TRBD2 (6 bases). CDR3 size: 19 residues. Germline V lookup: CDR1 SGHAT, CDR2 FQNNGV. V gave up 0 bases and J gave up 0 bases, with 18 bases separating them.

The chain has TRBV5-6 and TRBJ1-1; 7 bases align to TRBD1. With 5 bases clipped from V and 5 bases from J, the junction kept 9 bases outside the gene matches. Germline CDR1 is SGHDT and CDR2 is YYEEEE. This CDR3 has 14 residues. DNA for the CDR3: TGTGCCAGCAGTGGGGACAGTCTGGGGACTGAAGCTTTCTTT. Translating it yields CASSGDSLGTEAFF. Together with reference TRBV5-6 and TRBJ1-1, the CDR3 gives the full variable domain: DAGVTQSPTHLIKTRGQQVTLRCSPKSGHDTVSWYQQALGQGPQFIFQYYEEEERQRGNFPDRFSGHQFPNYSSELNVNALLLGDSALYLCASSGDSLGTEAFFGQGTRLTVV.

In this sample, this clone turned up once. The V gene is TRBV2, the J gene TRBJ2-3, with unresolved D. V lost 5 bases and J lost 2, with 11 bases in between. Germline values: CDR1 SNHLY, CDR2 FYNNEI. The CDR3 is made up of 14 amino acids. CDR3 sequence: CASSPDTTTDTQYF. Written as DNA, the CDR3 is TGTGCCAGCAGTCCCGACACAACCACAGATACGCAGTATTTT.

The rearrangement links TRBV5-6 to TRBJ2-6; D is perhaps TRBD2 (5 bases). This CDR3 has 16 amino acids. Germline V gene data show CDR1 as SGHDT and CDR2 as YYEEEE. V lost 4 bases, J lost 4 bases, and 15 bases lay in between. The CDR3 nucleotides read TGTGCCAGCAGCCGCGGGTGGCCGCTGGGGGCCAACGTCCTGACTTTC. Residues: CASSRGWPLGANVLTF.

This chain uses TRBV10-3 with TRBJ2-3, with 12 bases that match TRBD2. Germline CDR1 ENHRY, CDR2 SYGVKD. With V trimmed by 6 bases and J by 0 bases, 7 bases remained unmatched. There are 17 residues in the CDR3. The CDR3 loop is CAISPGTSGQSTDTQYF. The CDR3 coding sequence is TGTGCCATCAGCCCGGGGACTAGCGGGCAGAGCACAGATACGCAGTATTTT.

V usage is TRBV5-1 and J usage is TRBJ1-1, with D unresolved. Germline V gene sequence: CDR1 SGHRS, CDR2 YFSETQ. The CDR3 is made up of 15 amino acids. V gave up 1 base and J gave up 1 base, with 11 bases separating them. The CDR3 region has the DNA TGCGCCAGCAGCTTGCTAGGGTTTGGGAACACTGAAGCTTTCTTT. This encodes CASSLLGFGNTEAFF.

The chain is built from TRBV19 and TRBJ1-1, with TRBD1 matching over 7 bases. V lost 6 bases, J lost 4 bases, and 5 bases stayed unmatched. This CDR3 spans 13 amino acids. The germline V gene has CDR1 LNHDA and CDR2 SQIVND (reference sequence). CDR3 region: CASRRQGATEAFF. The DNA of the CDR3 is TGTGCCAGTAGGAGACAGGGAGCCACTGAAGCTTTCTTT.

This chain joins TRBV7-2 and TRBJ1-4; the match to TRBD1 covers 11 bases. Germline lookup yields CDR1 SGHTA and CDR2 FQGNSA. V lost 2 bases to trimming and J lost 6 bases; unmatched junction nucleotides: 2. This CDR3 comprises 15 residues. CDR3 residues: CASSLMGQGDEKLFF. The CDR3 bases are TGTGCCAGCAGCTTAATGGGACAGGGGGATGAAAAACTGTTTTTT.